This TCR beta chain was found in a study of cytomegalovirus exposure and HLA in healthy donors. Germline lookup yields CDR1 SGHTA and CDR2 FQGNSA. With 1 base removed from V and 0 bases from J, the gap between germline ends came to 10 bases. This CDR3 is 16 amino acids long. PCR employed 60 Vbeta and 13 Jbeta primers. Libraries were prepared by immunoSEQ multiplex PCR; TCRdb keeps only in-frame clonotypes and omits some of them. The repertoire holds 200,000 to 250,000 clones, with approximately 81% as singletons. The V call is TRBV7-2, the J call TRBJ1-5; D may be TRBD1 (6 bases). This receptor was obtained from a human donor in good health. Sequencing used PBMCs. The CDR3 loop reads CASSLEGVVSNQPQHF. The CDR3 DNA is TGTGCCAGCAGCTTAGAGGGGGTTGTTAGCAATCAGCCCCAGCATTTT.